This paragraph covers one TCR beta chain sequence. Its antigen is still unknown. cDNA synthesis used the whole RNA isolate, giving expressed TCRB sequences. The average read count of naive, central memory and regulatory T cell samples was approximately 3.9 million. Libraries were prepared by immunoSEQ multiplex PCR; TCRdb keeps only in-frame clonotypes and omits some of them. The data contain about 150,000 clones, about 7.9% of them singletons. CDR1 SNHLY and CDR2 FYNNEI come from the germline V gene. The CDR3 runs 12 residues. The V end was cut by 8 bases, the J end by 4 bases, with 11 bases between. This sample is part of a study of beta chain features in type 1 diabetes. General study findings and limits: TCRB CDR3 length was moderately but significantly reduced in all four CD4+ subsets of Type 1 diabetes patients. Across patients, naive, central memory and Treg TCRB repertoires exhibited apparently greater similarity than was observed across healthy donors.

The specimen was central memory CD4+ T cells from blood. The V and J genes are TRBV2 and TRBJ1-2; D is uncertain. This clonotype was sampled from a man younger than 35 with type 1 diabetes. The CDR3 sequence: CASASVSYGYTF. The CDR3 DNA sequence: TGTGCCAGCGCCAGTGTAAGCTATGGCTACACCTTC.